Listed below are T cell receptor beta chains from one sample, sequenced in a study of cytomegalovirus exposure and HLA in healthy donors. Using immunoSEQ multiplex PCR, the repertoire was profiled, and TCRdb retains in-frame clones only, with some absent. The table lists roughly 120,000 clones, roughly 9% of them singletons. Specimen: PBMCs. The receptor set was obtained from a woman aged 40 to 55 in good health and CMV-seropositive. Each CDR3 is given with its conserved first and last residue. The order of the fields is D gene, J gene, CDR3 length, clone size, V gene, CDR3 DNA, CDR3 protein. The D gene is left open where the match is weak. Rows may omit the clone size; those that give it use once, few, many or a size class.

NA,TRBJ2-1,16,NA,TRBV11-1,TGTGCCAGCAGCTTAGTAGGGGGGGGACCGGTTGTTGAGCAGTTCTTC,CASSLVGGGPVVEQFF
NA,TRBJ1-6,14,few,TRBV6-4,TGTGCCAGCAGTGATCGTGAGGGCAATTCACCCCTCCACTTT,CASSDREGNSPLHF
NA,TRBJ1-4,15,NA,TRBV28,TGTGCCAGCAGTGCGGGGTTAGGGCTGGGTGAAAAACTGTTTTTT,CASSAGLGLGEKLFF
TRBD1,TRBJ1-6,13,few,TRBV30,TGTGCCTGGATGGGACAGTCAAATTCACCCCTCCACTTT,CAWMGQSNSPLHF
TRBD2,TRBJ2-7,15,few,TRBV28,TGTGCCAGCAGTTCCCGCACGGGGGGGCGATACGAGCAGTACTTC,CASSSRTGGRYEQYF
NA,TRBJ1-1,17,NA,TRBV5-1,TGCGCCAGCAGCTTGTCCGGTCCAGGTGGCATGAACACTGAAGCTTTCTTT,CASSLSGPGGMNTEAFF
NA,TRBJ2-2,14,few,TRBV30,TGTGCCTGGACACGGGACATTGGCACCGGGGAGCTGTTTTTT,CAWTRDIGTGELFF
NA,TRBJ2-3,15,NA,TRBV6-6,TGTGCCAGCAGGACCTTTGAGGGGGGCACAGATACGCAGTATTTT,CASRTFEGGTDTQYF
TRBD2,TRBJ2-3,16,NA,TRBV18,TGTGCCAGCTCACTCCGTGGCGGGGGGGCGACAGATACGCAGTATTTT,CASSLRGGGATDTQYF
NA,TRBJ1-2,16,few,TRBV11-2,TGTGCCAGCAGCCCGGCCGGGGGGCGCCAGGGCTATGGCTACACCTTC,CASSPAGGRQGYGYTF
NA,TRBJ2-1,14,NA,TRBV6-6,TGTGCCAGCAGTTACTGGCGGGGCCACAATGAGCAGTTCTTC,CASSYWRGHNEQFF
NA,TRBJ1-6,15,NA,TRBV19,TGTGCCAGTAGAAATCCTTGGGCAGTTAATTCACCCCTCCACTTT,CASRNPWAVNSPLHF
NA,TRBJ2-7,13,NA,TRBV4-1,TGCGCCAGCAGCCATATAACAGGCTACGAGCAGTACTTC,CASSHITGYEQYF
NA,TRBJ1-4,13,NA,TRBV5-1,TGCGCCAGCAGCCGTGGGGGCGACGAAAAACTGTTTTTT,CASSRGGDEKLFF
NA,TRBJ2-3,14,NA,TRBV27,TGTGCCAGCAGTTTGGCAGGGGCCTCAGATACGCAGTATTTT,CASSLAGASDTQYF
NA,TRBJ2-1,16,few,TRBV2,TGTGCCAGCAGTTTGATCGCTAGCGATCCGTACAATGAGCAGTTCTTC,CASSLIASDPYNEQFF
TRBD1,TRBJ1-4,15,few,TRBV27,TGTGCCAGCAGTCCCCTGGACAGGATTAATGAAAAACTGTTTTTT,CASSPLDRINEKLFF
NA,TRBJ1-1,14,few,TRBV27,TGTGCCAGCAGAACCCCGGGTGAGAACACTGAAGCTTTCTTT,CASRTPGENTEAFF
TRBD1,TRBJ2-5,13,few,TRBV19,TGTGCCAGTAGTAGGGACAGGGAAGAGACCCAGTACTTC,CASSRDREETQYF
TRBD1,TRBJ2-7,14,few,TRBV27,TGTGCCAGCAGCGGGACAGGGGGATTCTACGAGCAGTACTTC,CASSGTGGFYEQYF
NA,TRBJ1-1,13,NA,TRBV7-9,TGTGCCAGCAGCACAATAATGAACACTGAAGCTTTCTTT,CASSTIMNTEAFF
NA,TRBJ1-2,15,NA,TRBV5-5,TGTGCCAGCAGGCCTCAGGGGATGGGACCCTATGGCTACACCTTC,CASRPQGMGPYGYTF
TRBD1,TRBJ1-5,14,NA,TRBV27,TGTGCCAGCACCCCGACAGGGCCCCATCAGCCCCAGCATTTT,CASTPTGPHQPQHF
NA,TRBJ1-2,13,few,TRBV6-6,TGTGCCAGCATGGGGCAGAACTACTATGGCTACACCTTC,CASMGQNYYGYTF
TRBD1,TRBJ2-7,15,NA,TRBV11-2,TGTGCCAGCAGCCCGGGACAGGGAAACTCCTACGAGCAGTACTTC,CASSPGQGNSYEQYF
NA,TRBJ1-2,15,few,TRBV29-1,TGCAGCGTTGAAGACCTTATTGGACAATTATATGGCTACACCTTC,CSVEDLIGQLYGYTF
TRBD1,TRBJ1-5,13,few,TRBV6-5,TGTGCCAGCAGTCGACAGGGGGCCTCGCCCCAGCATTTT,CASSRQGASPQHF
NA,TRBJ1-2,14,NA,TRBV9,TGTGCCAGCAGCGGGGCAGGCCTTAACTATGGCTACACCTTC,CASSGAGLNYGYTF
NA,TRBJ2-3,15,NA,TRBV18,TGTGCCAGCTCACCACAGGCAGGCGTTGGAGATACGCAGTATTTT,CASSPQAGVGDTQYF
TRBD1,TRBJ1-2,13,NA,TRBV4-1,TGCGCCAGCAGCCCCTGGACAGGGGAAGGCTACACCTTC,CASSPWTGEGYTF
TRBD1,TRBJ1-4,15,few,TRBV25-1,TGTGCCAGCAGTCCCCGGGACAGGGGGCGAGAAAAACTGTTTTTT,CASSPRDRGREKLFF
NA,TRBJ1-2,15,NA,TRBV15,TGTGCCACCAGCAGAGATCTAGGAGGGAACTATGGCTACACCTTC,CATSRDLGGNYGYTF
TRBD1,TRBJ2-5,12,NA,TRBV30,TGTGCCTTATCTACAGGGGCAGAGACCCAGTACTTC,CALSTGAETQYF
TRBD2,TRBJ2-1,14,few,TRBV4-2,TGTGCCAGCAGCCAAGACGGACTAGCGGGGGGTCCGTTCTTC,CASSQDGLAGGPFF
NA,TRBJ1-2,15,NA,TRBV5-1,TGCGCCAGCAGCTTATCCCAGGGGAGAGGTCTGGGCTACACCTTC,CASSLSQGRGLGYTF
NA,TRBJ1-2,15,few,TRBV5-1,TGCGCCAGCAGCTTGACGGGAGCCCCCAACTATGGCTACACCTTC,CASSLTGAPNYGYTF